The next 9 T cell receptor beta chains were all read from a single sample in a study of blood T cell repertoires in COVID-19. TCRdb's copy holds only in-frame clones and misses some; the assay was immunoSEQ multiplex PCR. The data contain 85,000 to 120,000 clones, about two thirds of them singletons. The sequenced sample consisted of peripheral blood. The receptors were gathered from a human donor with acute or convalescent COVID-19. The donor label of this sample is uncertain.

The chain joins TRBV7-2 to TRBJ2-1, with TRBD2 as a possible D gene (7 bases). The germline V and J ends were trimmed by 1 base and 7 bases, with 17 bases remaining between them. Looked up from germline, CDR1 is SGHTA and CDR2 is FQGNSA. CDR3 size: 16 residues. In nucleotides, the CDR3 is TGTGCCAGCAGCTTAGTAGGTGGGGGGGGGCGGAATGAGCAGTTCTTC. Residues: CASSLVGGGGRNEQFF.

This clone occurred a few times. This sequence joins TRBV2 and TRBJ1-2; D remains ambiguous. Germline CDR1 is SNHLY and CDR2 is FYNNEI. With 8 bases removed from V and 7 bases from J, the gap between germline ends came to 11 bases. The CDR3 contains 11 residues. CDR3 in amino acids: CASGRVSGYTF. The CDR3 region has the DNA TGTGCCAGCGGGCGGGTATCTGGCTACACCTTC.

The chain combines TRBV19 with TRBJ2-3; tentative D call: TRBD2 (6 bases). The CDR3 covers 15 residues. In germline, CDR1 is LNHDA, CDR2 SQIVND (reference sequence). Deletions cut 7 bases from V and 5 bases from J, with 19 bases between. The CDR3 DNA reads TGTGCCAGTACCCTTGACGCCCTCGGGGGAGATACGCAGTATTTT. Amino acids: CASTLDALGGDTQYF.

The chain links TRBV24-1 to TRBJ1-1, with D tentatively TRBD1 (6 bases). The germline gives CDR1 KGHDR, CDR2 SFDVKD. This CDR3 contains 13 residues. Trimming shortened V by 6 bases and J by 1 base, and 8 bases separated the two germline ends. The CDR3 is CATSMTGNTEAFF. The CDR3 nucleotides read TGTGCCACCAGTATGACAGGGAACACTGAAGCTTTCTTT.

The chain carries TRBV7-2 and TRBJ2-3; TRBD2 agrees at 7 bases. The CDR3 sequence is 14 residues long. Germline loops: CDR1 SGHTA, CDR2 FQGNSA. Trimming cost V 6 bases and J 3 bases; bases outside gene matches: 6. CDR3 nucleotides: TGTGCCAGCAGTCGCGGACTAGAAACAGATACGCAGTATTTT. This sequence encodes CASSRGLETDTQYF. The whole variable domain, filled in from reference TRBV7-2 and TRBJ2-3, reads GAGVSQSPSNKVTEKGKDVELRCDPISGHTALYWYRQSLGQGLEFLIYFQGNSAPDKSGLPSDRFSAERTGGSVSTLTIQRTQQEDSAVYLCASSRGLETDTQYFGPGTRLTVL.

V is TRBV2 and J is TRBJ2-1, with D possibly TRBD1 on 7 matching bases. The CDR3 covers 12 residues. The germline gives CDR1 SNHLY, CDR2 FYNNEI. V lost 11 bases and J lost 7, with 15 bases in between. The CDR3 bases are TGTGCCTCGGAGGGGGCGGAAAATGAGCAGTTCTTC. Its protein product is CASEGAENEQFF.

The chain joins TRBV29-1 to TRBJ2-1; weak D call: TRBD1 (6 bases). CDR1 is SQVTM, CDR2 ANQGSEA, per germline. The CDR3 contains 13 residues. Trimming took 8 bases from V and 3 from J, leaving 14 bases between them. CDR3 protein: CSLARGGYNEQFF. Written as DNA, the CDR3 is TGCAGCCTTGCCAGGGGCGGCTACAATGAGCAGTTCTTC.

This clone was counted between two and nine times. The rearrangement links TRBV3-1 (or the pseudogene TRBV3-2) to TRBJ1-2; TRBD1 aligns across 7 bases. The CDR3 has 14 amino acids. Germline CDR1 and CDR2: LGHDT and YNNKEL (reference sequence). The V segment lost 5 bases and the J segment 4 bases; nucleotides outside the gene matches: 7. CDR3 in DNA: TGTGCCAGCAGCGAGACAGGGACGGGCTATGGCTACACCTTC. Translated, it gives CASSETGTGYGYTF.

J is TRBJ1-1 and V is TRBV6-5; 7 bases are shared with TRBD1. Germline V gene data show CDR1 as MNHEY and CDR2 as SVGAGI. This CDR3 is 13 amino acids long. Trimming took 5 bases from V and 6 from J; bases not matched to a gene: 6. CDR3 in amino acids: CASSTQGRAEAFF. CDR3 nucleotides: TGTGCCAGCAGTACACAGGGGCGGGCTGAAGCTTTCTTT.